This TCR beta chain originates from a study of cytomegalovirus exposure and HLA in healthy donors. A remark on this clone: Additional DNA sequences in this sample encode the identical CDR3.

This CDR3 contains 16 residues. The germline V gene has CDR1 SGHRS and CDR2 YFSETQ. With V trimmed by 4 bases and J by 5 bases, 8 bases remained unmatched. PCR used 60 Vbeta primers and 13 Jbeta primers. Data came from immunoSEQ multiplex PCR; TCRdb stores just in-frame clones and leaves some out. The sample holds about 140,000 clones, around four fifths seen once. The sequence came from a woman aged 40 to 49 in good health and CMV-seronegative. The sequenced sample was PBMCs. The chain links TRBV5-1 to TRBJ2-1; 11 nucleotides line up with TRBD2. In DNA form, the CDR3 reads TGCGCCAGCAGCCTCGGCCTGGGACTAGCGGACAATGAGCAGTTCTTC. Translation: CASSLGLGLADNEQFF.